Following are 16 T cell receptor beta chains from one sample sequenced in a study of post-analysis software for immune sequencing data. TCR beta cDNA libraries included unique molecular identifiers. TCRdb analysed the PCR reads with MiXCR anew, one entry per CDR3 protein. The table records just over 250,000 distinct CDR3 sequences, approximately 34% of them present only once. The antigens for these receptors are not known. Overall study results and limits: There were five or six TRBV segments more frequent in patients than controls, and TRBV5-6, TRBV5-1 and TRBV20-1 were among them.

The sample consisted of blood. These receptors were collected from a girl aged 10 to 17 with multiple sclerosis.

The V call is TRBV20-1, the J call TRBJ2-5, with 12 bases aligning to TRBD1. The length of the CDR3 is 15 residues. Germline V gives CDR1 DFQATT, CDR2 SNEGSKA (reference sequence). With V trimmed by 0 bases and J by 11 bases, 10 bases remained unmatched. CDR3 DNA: TGCAGTGCTAGAGAAGGGACAGGGGGCTACAATGAGCAGTACTTC. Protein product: CSAREGTGGYNEQYF.

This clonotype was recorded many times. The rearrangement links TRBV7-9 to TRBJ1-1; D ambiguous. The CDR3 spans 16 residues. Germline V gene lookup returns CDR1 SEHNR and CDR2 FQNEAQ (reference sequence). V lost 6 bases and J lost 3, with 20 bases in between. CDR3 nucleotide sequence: TGTGCCAGCAGGGCAGCATTCAAAGTAAGGGACACTGAAGCTTTCTTT. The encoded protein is CASRAAFKVRDTEAFF.

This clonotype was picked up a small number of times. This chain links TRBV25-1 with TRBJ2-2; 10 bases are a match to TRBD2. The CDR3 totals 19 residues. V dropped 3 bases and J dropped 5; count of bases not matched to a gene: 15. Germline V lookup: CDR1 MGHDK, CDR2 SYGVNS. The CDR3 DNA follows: TGTGCCAGCAGTGACGCCCTCGGGGCTAGCGGGAGACAGACCGGGGAGCTGTTTTTT. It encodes CASSDALGASGRQTGELFF.

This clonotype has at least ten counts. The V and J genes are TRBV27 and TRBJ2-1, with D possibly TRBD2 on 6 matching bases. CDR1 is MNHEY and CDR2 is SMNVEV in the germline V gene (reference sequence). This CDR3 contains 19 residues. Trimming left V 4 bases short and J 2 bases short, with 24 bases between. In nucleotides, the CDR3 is TGTGCCAGCAGTTCGCGCGGGGAAGGGACCGACTTGGCCTACAATGAGCAGTTCTTC. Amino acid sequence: CASSSRGEGTDLAYNEQFF.

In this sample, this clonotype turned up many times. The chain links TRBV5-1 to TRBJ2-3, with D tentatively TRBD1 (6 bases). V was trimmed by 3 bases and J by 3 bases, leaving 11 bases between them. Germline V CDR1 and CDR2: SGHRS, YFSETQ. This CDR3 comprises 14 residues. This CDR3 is CASSSQGITDTQYF. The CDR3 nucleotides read TGCGCCAGCAGCTCCCAGGGGATAACAGATACGCAGTATTTT.

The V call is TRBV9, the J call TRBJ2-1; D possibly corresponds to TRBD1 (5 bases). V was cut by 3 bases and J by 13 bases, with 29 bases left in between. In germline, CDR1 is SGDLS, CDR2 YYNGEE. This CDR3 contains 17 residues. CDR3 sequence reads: CASSANPLLGQDRSQFF. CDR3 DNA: TGTGCCAGCAGCGCAAACCCGCTACTCGGACAAGACCGCAGCCAGTTCTTC.

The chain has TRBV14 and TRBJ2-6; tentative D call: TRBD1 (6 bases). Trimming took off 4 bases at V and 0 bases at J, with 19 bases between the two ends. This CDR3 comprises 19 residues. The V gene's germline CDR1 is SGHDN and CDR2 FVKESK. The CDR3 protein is CASSPGKGTGHSGANVLTF. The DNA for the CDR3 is TGTGCCAGCAGCCCGGGGAAAGGGACGGGACACTCTGGGGCCAACGTCCTGACTTTC.

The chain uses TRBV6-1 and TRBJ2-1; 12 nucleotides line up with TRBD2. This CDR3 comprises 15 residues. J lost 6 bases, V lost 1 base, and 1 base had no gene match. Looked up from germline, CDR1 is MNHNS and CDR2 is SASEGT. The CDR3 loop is CASSEELAGGNEQFF. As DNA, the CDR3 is TGTGCCAGCAGTGAAGAACTAGCGGGGGGCAATGAGCAGTTCTTC.

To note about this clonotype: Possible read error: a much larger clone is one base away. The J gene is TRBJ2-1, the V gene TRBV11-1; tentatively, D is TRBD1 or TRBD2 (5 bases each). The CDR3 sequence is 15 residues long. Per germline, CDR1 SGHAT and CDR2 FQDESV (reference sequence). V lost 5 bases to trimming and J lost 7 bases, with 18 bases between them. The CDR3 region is CASSGLRGLGNEQFF. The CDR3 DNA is TGTGCCAGCAGCGGTCTACGGGGCTTGGGGAATGAGCAGTTCTTC.

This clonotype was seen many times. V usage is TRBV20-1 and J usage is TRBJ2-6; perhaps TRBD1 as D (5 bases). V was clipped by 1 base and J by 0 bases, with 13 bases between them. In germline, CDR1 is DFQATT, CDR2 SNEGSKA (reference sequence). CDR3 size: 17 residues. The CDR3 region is CSARVDSSSSGANVLTF. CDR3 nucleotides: TGCAGTGCTAGAGTAGACAGCTCTTCCTCTGGGGCCAACGTCCTGACTTTC.

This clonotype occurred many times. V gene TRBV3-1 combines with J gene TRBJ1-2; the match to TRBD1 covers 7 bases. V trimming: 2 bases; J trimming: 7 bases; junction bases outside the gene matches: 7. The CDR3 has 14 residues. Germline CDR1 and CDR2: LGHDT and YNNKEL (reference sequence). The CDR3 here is CASSQSDRTSGYTF. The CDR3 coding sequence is TGTGCCAGCAGCCAATCGGACAGGACGTCTGGCTACACCTTC.

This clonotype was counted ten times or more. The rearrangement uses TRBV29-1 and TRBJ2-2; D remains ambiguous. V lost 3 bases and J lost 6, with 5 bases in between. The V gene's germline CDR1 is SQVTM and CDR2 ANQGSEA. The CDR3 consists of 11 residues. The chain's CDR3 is CSVDGSGELFF. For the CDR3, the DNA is TGCAGCGTTGACGGGTCCGGGGAGCTGTTTTTT.

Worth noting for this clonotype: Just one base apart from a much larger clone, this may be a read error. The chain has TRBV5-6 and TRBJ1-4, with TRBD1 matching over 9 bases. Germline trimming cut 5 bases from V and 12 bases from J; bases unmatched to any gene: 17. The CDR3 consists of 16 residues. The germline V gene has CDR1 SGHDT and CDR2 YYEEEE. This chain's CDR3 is CASRTYGQGKNEELFF. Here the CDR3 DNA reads TGTGCCAGCAGAACTTACGGACAGGGGAAGAACGAAGAACTGTTTTTT.

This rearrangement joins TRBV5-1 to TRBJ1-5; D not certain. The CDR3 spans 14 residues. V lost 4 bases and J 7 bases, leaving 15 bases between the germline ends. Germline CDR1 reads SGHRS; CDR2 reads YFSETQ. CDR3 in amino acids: CASSEGSPTQPQHF. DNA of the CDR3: TGCGCCAGCAGCGAAGGGTCCCCAACCCAGCCCCAGCATTTT.

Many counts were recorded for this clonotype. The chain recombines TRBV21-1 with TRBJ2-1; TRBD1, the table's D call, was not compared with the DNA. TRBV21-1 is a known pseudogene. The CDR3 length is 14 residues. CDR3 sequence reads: CARAKGAGGNEQFF. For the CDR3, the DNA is TGTGCCAGAGCCAAGGGGGCAGGGGGTAATGAGCAGTTCTTC.

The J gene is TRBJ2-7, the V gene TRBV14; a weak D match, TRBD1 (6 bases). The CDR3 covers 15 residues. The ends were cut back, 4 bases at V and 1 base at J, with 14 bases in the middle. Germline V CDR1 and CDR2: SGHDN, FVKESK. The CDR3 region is CASSPRDMISYEQYF. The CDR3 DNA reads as TGTGCCAGCAGCCCCCGGGACATGATTTCCTACGAGCAGTACTTC.